This T cell receptor (beta chain) was retrieved from a study of tumor and adjacent non-tumor tissue in lung cancer. Background on the study: The patients, roughly 9 men and several women, were about 31 to 85 with stage I to III disease.

Comment on this clonotype: A junction end diverges from the germline sequence, so it may reflect a read error.

A modified ARM-PCR protocol with three rounds of nested PCR amplified TCRbeta. TCRdb recomputed calls from the multiplex PCR reads with MiXCR, one row per CDR3 protein. The table has approximately 100,000 distinct CDR3 sequences, roughly 77% seen once. Germline V gives CDR1 LNHDA, CDR2 SQIVND (reference sequence). This CDR3 spans 16 amino acids. This sample's RNA came from whole unsorted tissue. The V call is TRBV19, the J call TRBJ1-5; TRBD1 matches at 7 bases. The TCR sequence derives from a woman in her sixties or seventies with non-small cell lung cancer. Source material: lung tumor tissue. The CDR3 here is CTSSIGTAGLNQPQHF. In DNA, the CDR3 is TGTACCAGTAGTATCGGGACAGCCGGCCTCAATCAGCCCCAGCATTTT.